A selection of T cell receptor beta chains follows, all from one sample in a study of early T cells in non-severe SARS-CoV-2 infection. In TCRdb, the 5' RACE reads were re-called with MiXCR into one record per CDR3 protein. This table holds roughly 70,000 distinct CDR3 sequences, 9.5% to 15% found once. The material sequenced was whole blood. The receptor set was obtained from an adult who was a healthcare worker with PCR-confirmed SARS-CoV-2 infection or an uninfected control (not recorded which). CDR3s include the opening cysteine and the closing phenylalanine or tryptophan. A D gene is named only where the DNA matches it firmly. Clone sizes are given selectively: once, few, many, or a class where the clone is expanded.

d_call,j_call,v_call,clone_size,cdr3_nt,cdr3_aa
.,TRBJ1-5,TRBV5-5,.,TGTGCCAGCAGCCGGAGAGAGACCCTGGTCGGTCAGCCCCAGCATTTT,CASSRRETLVGQPQHF
.,TRBJ1-2,TRBV27,many,TGTGCCAGCAGTTTCCTAGGGACTAACTATGGCTACACCTTC,CASSFLGTNYGYTF
.,TRBJ1-2,TRBV24-1,.,TGTGCCACCAGTGCGGGAAGATTCTATGGCTACACCTTC,CATSAGRFYGYTF
.,TRBJ2-7,TRBV20-1,few,TGCAGTGCTAGAGATCGGGGGACAGCCATATACGAGCAGTACTTC,CSARDRGTAIYEQYF
TRBD1,TRBJ1-2,TRBV20-1,many,TGCAGTGCAGACGACAGGGTTTCAACTAACTATGGCTACACCTTC,CSADDRVSTNYGYTF
.,TRBJ2-1,TRBV6-4,many,TGTGCCAGCAGTGCCGAACTAGGTTCCTACAATGAGCAGTTCTTC,CASSAELGSYNEQFF
.,TRBJ2-5,TRBV7-9,many,TGTGCCAGCAGCTTGGGCGGATCGGGGACGGAGACCCAGTACTTC,CASSLGGSGTETQYF
.,TRBJ2-1,TRBV7-9,few,TGTGCCAGCAGCTTAAGGGCAGACAATGAGCAGTTCTTC,CASSLRADNEQFF
TRBD1,TRBJ2-7,TRBV6-6,many,TGTGCCAGCAGTCCGGACAGGGTCCACGAGCAGTACTTC,CASSPDRVHEQYF
TRBD1,TRBJ1-2,TRBV20-1,many,TGCAGTGCTAGAGTACAGGGGAAAGGCTATGGCTACACCTTC,CSARVQGKGYGYTF
.,TRBJ2-1,TRBV11-2,many,TGTGCCAGCAGCTTTAGACCCTCGGATGAGCAGTTCTTC,CASSFRPSDEQFF
TRBD1,TRBJ2-1,TRBV24-1,few,TGTGCCACCAGTCAGACAGGGGGCAATGAGCAGTTCTTC,CATSQTGGNEQFF
.,TRBJ2-7,TRBV11-2,many,TGTGCCAGCAGCTTAGAGACAGGACAAGCCTACGAGCAGTACTTC,CASSLETGQAYEQYF
TRBD2,TRBJ2-7,TRBV4-2,many,TGTGCCAGCAGCCAAGAACGGGAGGGCCTCTACGAGCAGTACTTC,CASSQEREGLYEQYF
.,TRBJ2-3,TRBV9,.,TGTGCCAGCAGCCCCCAAGTAGGAGATACGCAGTATTTT,CASSPQVGDTQYF
.,TRBJ2-2,TRBV29-1,.,TGCAGCGTTGAAGCAGGGTGGAACACCGGGGAGCTGTTTTTT,CSVEAGWNTGELFF
.,TRBJ1-1,TRBV7-8,many,TGTGCCAGCAGCTTAGACAGGGACTATGAAGCTTTCTTT,CASSLDRDYEAFF
.,TRBJ1-2,TRBV28,many,TGTGCCAGCAGTGCGAGACCTCCCGACGGGTCTAACTATGGCTACACCTTC,CASSARPPDGSNYGYTF
.,TRBJ1-5,TRBV28,medium-sized,TGTGCCAGCAGCTTAGATCGAAATCAGCCCCAGCATTTT,CASSLDRNQPQHF
TRBD1,TRBJ1-2,TRBV6-6,many,TGTGCCACACTGAAAACAGGGGGGAATGGCTACACCTTC,CATLKTGGNGYTF
.,TRBJ1-2,TRBV20-1,many,TGCAGTGCTCGCCAGAGGGGTGAAATCTATGGCTACACCTTC,CSARQRGEIYGYTF
TRBD1,TRBJ1-2,TRBV24-1,.,TGTGCCACCAGCGGACAGGGGAACTATGGCTACACCTTC,CATSGQGNYGYTF